This T cell receptor beta chain was captured by sequencing in a study of cytomegalovirus exposure and HLA in healthy donors. Study context: An analysis done earlier identified about 120 million unique TCR beta sequences from about 180 million T cells. A data release that came early held around 85 million unique TCRs from HLA-typed donors.

Study-wide points: CMV antigen specificity was confirmed in vitro for a few CMV-associated chains. Evidence from a later analysis indicated that most CMV-associated TCR beta chains looked HLA-restricted.

Turning to this clone: Its cognate antigen is unknown.

CDR1 LNHDA and CDR2 SQIVND come from the germline V gene (reference sequence). The V segment lost 6 bases and the J segment 3 bases; nucleotides outside the gene matches: 6. The CDR3 covers 14 residues. The study ran its PCR with 60 Vbeta and 13 Jbeta primers. Profiling relied on immunoSEQ multiplex PCR, and the TCRdb table lists in-frame clones only, not all of them. Here the sample spans fewer than 85,000 clones, about 68% being singletons. The sequence was obtained from a man aged 35 to 55 in good health and CMV-seropositive. The gene calls are TRBV19 and TRBJ1-2; 8 bases agree with TRBD1. Source material: PBMCs. The CDR3 reads CASRPQGADYGYTF. Written as DNA, the CDR3 is TGTGCCAGTAGGCCTCAGGGGGCCGACTATGGCTACACCTTC.